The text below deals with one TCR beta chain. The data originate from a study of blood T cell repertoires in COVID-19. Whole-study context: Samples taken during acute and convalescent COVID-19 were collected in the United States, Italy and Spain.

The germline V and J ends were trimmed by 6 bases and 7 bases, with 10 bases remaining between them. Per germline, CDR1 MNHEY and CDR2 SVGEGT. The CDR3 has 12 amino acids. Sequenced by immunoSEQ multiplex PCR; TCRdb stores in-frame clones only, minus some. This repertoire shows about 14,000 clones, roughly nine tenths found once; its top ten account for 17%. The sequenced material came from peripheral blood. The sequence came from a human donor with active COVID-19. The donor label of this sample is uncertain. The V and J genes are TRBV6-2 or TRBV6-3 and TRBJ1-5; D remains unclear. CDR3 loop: CASSTRRQPQHF. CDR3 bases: TGTGCCAGCAGCACCCGTCGGCAGCCCCAGCATTTT.